This T cell receptor beta chain derives from a study of shared clonotypes between healthy human individuals. Overall study: A donor's plate count was three for CD4 naive and three for CD4 memory; CD8 naive had two and CD8 memory one. Study conclusions and caveats: In having few donors, the study represented limited genetic and exposure-history diversity.

Germline V gives CDR1 LNHDA, CDR2 SQIVND (reference sequence). The V gene end was trimmed by 1 base and the J gene end by 6 bases; junction bases not matched to a gene: 5. The CDR3 extends over 16 amino acids. Several immunoSEQ plates received, in even portions, the genomic DNA of each subset. Using immunoSEQ multiplex PCR, the repertoire was profiled, and TCRdb retains in-frame clones only, with some absent. This table has some 2 million clones, 90% to 95% appearing once. Each of the donors was a healthy adult who was HIV-negative and had not had a recent acute infection or vaccination. On this clone itself: The antigen remains undetermined.

The origin of this receptor is a man aged 18 to 30 in good health. The chain carries TRBV19 and TRBJ2-1; 11 bases match TRBD2. Specimen: naive CD4+ T cells sorted from blood. This sample's subset: CD45RA+ positively selected. The CDR3 DNA is TGTGCCAGTAGTATAGTAGAACTAGCGGGAGCCAATGAGCAGTTCTTC. It translates to CASSIVELAGANEQFF.